This T cell receptor beta chain was profiled in a study of cytomegalovirus exposure and HLA in healthy donors. The PCR used 60 Vbeta and 13 Jbeta primers. The assay was immunoSEQ multiplex PCR, and TCRdb's table has in-frame clones only and misses some. Here the sample spans 150,000 to 200,000 clones, approximately 84% being singletons. The CDR3 length is 16 residues. V was cut by 7 bases and J by 0 bases, with 18 bases left in between. CDR1 is LNHDA, CDR2 SQIVND, per germline (reference sequence). The TCR originated in a girl in the first two years of life in good health and CMV-seronegative. The chain uses TRBV19 and TRBJ1-1; a possible D gene is TRBD1 (6 bases). The source material was PBMCs. The CDR3 DNA reads TGTGCCAGTACTAAGACCCCGGGACAAATGAACACTGAAGCTTTCTTT. This codes for CASTKTPGQMNTEAFF.